This T cell receptor (beta chain) is from a study of graft-versus-host responses after intestinal transplantation. Profiled with immunoSEQ multiplex PCR; TCRdb holds only in-frame clones, not every one. This table holds approximately 79,000 clones, around 84% found once. Points on this clone: Its antigen is still unknown.

Germline CDR1 reads MNHEY; CDR2 reads SVGAGI. The length of the CDR3 is 16 residues. The junction had 11 bases not matched to a gene; V was cut back by 4 bases and J by 5 bases. This chain joins TRBV6-5 and TRBJ2-1, with TRBD2 matching over 7 bases. This TCR derives from a human donor who received an intestinal transplant. Sequencing used unstimulated CD4+ T cells sorted from spleen or lymph node cells, obtained before intestinal transplant. The CDR3 coding sequence is TGTGCCAGCAGTTCCCCAGCGGGATTCGTCGACAATGAGCAGTTCTTC. Residues: CASSSPAGFVDNEQFF.